Following are 21 T cell receptor beta chains from one sample sequenced in a study of blood T cell repertoires in COVID-19. Profiling relied on immunoSEQ multiplex PCR, and the TCRdb table lists in-frame clones only, not all of them. The data show around 360,000 clones, 70% to 90% seen once. The source material was peripheral blood. These receptor sequences come from a woman aged 30 to 39 with COVID-19, enrolled during active disease.

This clone was seen a single time. The chain uses TRBV3-1 (or the pseudogene TRBV3-2) and TRBJ2-7, with 11 bases that match TRBD1. The CDR3 totals 17 residues. V shed 0 bases, J shed 3 bases, and the junction held 7 bases outside the gene matches. CDR1 is LGHDT and CDR2 is YNNKEL in the germline V gene (reference sequence). CDR3 amino acids: CASSQDFGTGGFYEQYF. The CDR3 nucleotides read TGTGCCAGCAGCCAAGATTTTGGGACAGGGGGTTTCTACGAGCAGTACTTC.

The gene calls are TRBV15 and TRBJ2-1, with a weak D call TRBD2 (6 bases). CDR1 LNHNV and CDR2 YYDKDF come from the germline V gene (reference sequence). Trimming removed 4 bases at V and 1 base at J, with 8 bases between. This CDR3 comprises 14 residues. The CDR3 region is CATSKGLSYNEQFF. The CDR3 bases are TGTGCCACCAGCAAGGGACTTTCCTACAATGAGCAGTTCTTC.

The chain uses TRBV25-1 and TRBJ2-1; 7 bases align to TRBD2. Trimming removed 3 bases from V and 6 bases from J; junction bases left unmatched: 5. Per the germline V gene, CDR1 is MGHDK and CDR2 is SYGVNS. The CDR3 runs to 14 residues. CDR3 in DNA: TGTGCCAGCAGTGAGGCGGGAGCCATCAATGAGCAGTTCTTC. Residues: CASSEAGAINEQFF.

The genes are TRBV7-2 and TRBJ1-1; D unclear. V was cut by 3 bases and J by 3 bases, with 14 bases left in between. Germline CDR1 and CDR2: SGHTA and FQGNSA. The CDR3 consists of 15 residues. CDR3 sequence (DNA): TGTGCCAGCAGCTTGCCACCCTTGGGAGACACTGAAGCTTTCTTT. Residues: CASSLPPLGDTEAFF. The entire variable domain, with the rest obtained from reference TRBV7-2 and TRBJ1-1, is as follows: GAGVSQSPSNKVTEKGKDVELRCDPISGHTALYWYRQSLGQGLEFLIYFQGNSAPDKSGLPSDRFSAERTGGSVSTLTIQRTQQEDSAVYLCASSLPPLGDTEAFFGQGTRLTVV.

This chain joins TRBV13 and TRBJ2-5; 8 bases are shared with TRBD2. With 5 bases clipped from V and 5 bases from J, the junction kept 16 bases outside the gene matches. Per germline, CDR1 PRHDT and CDR2 FYEKMQ (reference sequence). CDR3 length: 17 amino acids. Written as DNA, the CDR3 is TGTGCCAGCAGCGACGGGGGGGCAGGAGGGGAGGAGGAGACCCAGTACTTC. Encoded protein: CASSDGGAGGEEETQYF.

This clone was observed once. The chain links TRBV7-2 to TRBJ1-2; no definite D call. Germline CDR1 and CDR2: SGHTA and FQGNSA. Trimming cost V 5 bases and J 2 bases, with 15 bases left between them. The CDR3 spans 15 residues. This chain's CDR3 is CASSPWTGANYGYTF. The CDR3 DNA sequence: TGTGCCAGCAGCCCATGGACGGGAGCGAACTATGGCTACACCTTC.

The J gene is TRBJ2-3, the V gene TRBV18; 10 nucleotides agree with TRBD1. After removal of 0 bases from V and 6 bases from J, the junction contained 6 bases not matched to a gene. CDR3 length: 16 amino acids. Germline values: CDR1 KGHSH, CDR2 LQKENI. The CDR3 is CASSPPQGQGIDTQYF. For the CDR3, the DNA is TGTGCCAGCTCACCACCTCAGGGACAGGGGATCGATACGCAGTATTTT.

The J gene is TRBJ1-1, the V gene TRBV3-1 (or the pseudogene TRBV3-2); no clear D. The length of the CDR3 is 14 residues. V shed 4 bases and J shed 2 bases, with 11 bases lying between them. CDR1 and CDR2 from the germline V gene are LGHDT and YNNKEL (reference sequence). CDR3 sequence (DNA): TGTGCCAGCAGCCCCCGACATCAAAACACTGAAGCTTTCTTT. Translated, it gives CASSPRHQNTEAFF.

The J gene is TRBJ1-2, the V gene TRBV15; maybe TRBD1 (6 bases). The CDR3 runs to 16 residues. Per the germline V gene, CDR1 is LNHNV and CDR2 is YYDKDF (reference sequence). V was cut by 3 bases and J by 4 bases, with 18 bases left in between. CDR3 nucleotides: TGTGCCACCAGCAGCCGAGGGGGGGGGATTAGCTATGGCTACACCTTC. Its translation is CATSSRGGGISYGYTF. The full variable domain, its missing parts supplied by reference TRBV15 and TRBJ1-2, is DAMVIQNPRYQVTQFGKPVTLSCSQTLNHNVMYWYQQKSSQAPKLLFHYYDKDFNNEADTPDNFQSRRPNTSFCFLDIRSPGLGDTAMYLCATSSRGGGISYGYTFGSGTRLTVV.

The chain recombines TRBV6-5 with TRBJ1-1; TRBD1 might be the D (6 bases). Germline V gene data show CDR1 as MNHEY and CDR2 as SVGAGI. The germline V and J ends were trimmed by 11 bases and 1 base, with 17 bases remaining between them. CDR3 length: 14 amino acids. The CDR3 bases are TGTGCCGTCCACCGGGGGGCTTCGAACACTGAAGCTTTCTTT. It codes for CAVHRGASNTEAFF.

The chain is built from TRBV4-3 and TRBJ1-4, with 9 bases matching TRBD1. The CDR3 loop spans 14 amino acids. Germline V lookup: CDR1 LGHNA, CDR2 YSLEER. Trimming removed 2 bases from V and 8 bases from J; junction bases left unmatched: 3. CDR3 sequence (DNA): TGCGCCAGCAGCCAAACAGGGGGCGGCGAAAAACTGTTTTTT. Amino acid sequence: CASSQTGGGEKLFF.

The chain combines TRBV28 with TRBJ2-2; D not certain. CDR1 and CDR2 from the germline V gene are MDHEN and SYDVKM. This CDR3 is built from 13 residues. Trimming pared 4 bases from V and 6 bases from J, leaving 9 bases between. The CDR3 DNA sequence: TGTGCCAGCAGTTCCAGTTATGCCGGGGAGCTGTTTTTT. This encodes CASSSSYAGELFF.

The V call is TRBV7-9, the J call TRBJ2-1; TRBD2 agrees at 8 bases. The V gene's germline CDR1 is SEHNR and CDR2 FQNEAQ (reference sequence). V lost 1 base, J lost 7 bases, and 3 bases stayed unmatched. The CDR3 spans 14 residues. The CDR3 DNA reads as TGTGCCAGCAGCTTAGGAGCGGGAGTGAATGAGCAGTTCTTC. Its translation is CASSLGAGVNEQFF.

The V call is TRBV2, the J call TRBJ1-4, with 8 bases aligning to TRBD1. Per the germline V gene, CDR1 is SNHLY and CDR2 is FYNNEI. Trimming at V came to 4 bases and at J to 8 bases, leaving 6 bases not matched to a gene. The CDR3 contains 14 residues. The CDR3 coding sequence is TGTGCCAGCAGTGGAGCCGGGACAGGAGAAAAACTGTTTTTT. Translation gives CASSGAGTGEKLFF.

The genes are TRBV10-2 and TRBJ1-2; D gene uncertain. V was shortened by 3 bases and J by 8 bases, with 13 bases between the two germline ends. This CDR3 region has 13 residues. CDR1 and CDR2 from the germline V gene are WSHSY and SAAADI. As DNA, the CDR3 is TGCGCCAGCAGTGACGCCGGGGAGCGGGGCTACACCTTC. This codes for CASSDAGERGYTF.

V usage is TRBV6-5 and J usage is TRBJ2-3, with D possibly TRBD1 on 6 matching bases. The CDR3 is 13 residues long. CDR1 MNHEY and CDR2 SVGAGI come from the germline V gene. Trimming stripped 4 bases from V and 6 bases from J, with 11 bases between. DNA of the CDR3: TGTGCCAGCAGTTTTACAGGGTACGATACGCAGTATTTT. Its protein is CASSFTGYDTQYF.

In nucleotides, the CDR3 is TGCAGCGTTGATTTGGCAGGGAAGACCGGGGAGCTGTTTTTT. Its translation: CSVDLAGKTGELFF. The chain combines TRBV29-1 with TRBJ2-2; D perhaps matches TRBD1 (5 bases). The CDR3 is 14 amino acids. V was clipped by 3 bases and J by 5 bases, with 13 bases between them. Germline V gene data show CDR1 as SQVTM and CDR2 as ANQGSEA.

This chain links TRBV19 with TRBJ2-2; TRBD1 is a possible D gene (5 bases). V was pared by 3 bases and J by 0 bases, with 11 bases between. Germline V gene data show CDR1 as LNHDA and CDR2 as SQIVND (reference sequence). This CDR3 comprises 16 residues. The CDR3 DNA follows: TGTGCCAGTAGTATTATGCAAGGGGCGAACACCGGGGAGCTGTTTTTT. As protein: CASSIMQGANTGELFF.

The chain couples TRBV7-8 to TRBJ2-5; 7 bases align to TRBD1. Germline V gives CDR1 SGHVS, CDR2 FQNEAQ. V shed 3 bases and J 9 bases; nucleotides not matched to a gene: 7. The length of the CDR3 is 13 residues. DNA of the CDR3: TGTGCCAGCAGCTTGGACAGGTCAGGGGCCCAGTACTTC. This sequence encodes CASSLDRSGAQYF.

The rearrangement uses TRBV29-1 and TRBJ2-7, with TRBD1 identical over 8 bases. The CDR3 length is 11 residues. V dropped 5 bases and J dropped 6; count of bases not matched to a gene: 3. Germline V gene lookup returns CDR1 SQVTM and CDR2 ANQGSEA. CDR3 sequence: CSVLTGAEQYF. The CDR3 coding sequence is TGCAGCGTTCTGACAGGGGCCGAGCAGTACTTC.

This clone was seen a handful of times. V and J are TRBV28 and TRBJ2-7; D is ambiguous. V was shortened by 7 bases and J by 2 bases, with 18 bases between the two germline ends. Germline CDR1 and CDR2: MDHEN and SYDVKM. The CDR3 extends over 15 amino acids. The CDR3 loop is CASTHFTKTAYEQYF. The DNA of the CDR3 is TGTGCCAGCACCCATTTTACCAAAACGGCCTACGAGCAGTACTTC.